Described below is a single T cell receptor beta chain sequence and its context. Antigen unknown. The Oncomine TCR Beta short-read assay sequenced DNA from cultured CD4+ T cells. TCRdb recomputed calls from the PCR reads with MiXCR, one row per CDR3 protein. The data contain some 21,000 distinct CDR3 sequences, 45% to 55% of them singletons. Trimming took off 4 bases at V and 2 bases at J, with 14 bases between the two ends. Germline V CDR1 and CDR2: MDHEN, SYDVKM. This CDR3 comprises 15 residues. These data belong to a study of vaccination and CD4 T cells after COVID-19. Regarding time point: late sampling 161 to 241 days after vaccination in three convalescent patients. Treatment denoted: approximately nine-day PBMC culture with coronavirus spike peptide pools or control peptides (ViraFEST assay). Fresh medium (containing IL-2) replaced half the medium on days 3 and 7. Points from the study as a whole: Median counts of SARS-CoV-2-reactive clonotypes increased from 21 to 38; this difference was not significant.

The starting material was CD4+ T cells from blood, cultured in vitro, obtained about 7 months after SARS-CoV-2 vaccination. The receptor's source is a human donor who had recovered from COVID-19. The chain recombines TRBV28 with TRBJ1-2; tentative D call: TRBD1 (5 bases). The CDR3 region is CASSSQAGGNYGYTF. The CDR3 DNA sequence: TGTGCCAGCAGTTCCCAGGCGGGGGGGAACTATGGCTACACCTTC.